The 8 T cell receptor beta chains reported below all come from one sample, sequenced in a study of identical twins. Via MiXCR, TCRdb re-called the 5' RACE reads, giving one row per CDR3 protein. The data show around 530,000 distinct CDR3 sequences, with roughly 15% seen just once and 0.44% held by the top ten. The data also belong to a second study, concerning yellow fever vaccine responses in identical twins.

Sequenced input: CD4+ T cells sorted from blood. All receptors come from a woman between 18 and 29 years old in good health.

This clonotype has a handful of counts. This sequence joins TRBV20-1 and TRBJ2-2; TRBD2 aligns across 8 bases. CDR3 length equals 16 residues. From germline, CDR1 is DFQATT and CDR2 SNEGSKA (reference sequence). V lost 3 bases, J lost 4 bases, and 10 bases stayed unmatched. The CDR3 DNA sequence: TGCAGTGCTAGCTCGCGGTTAGCGGGAATCACCGGGGAGCTGTTTTTT. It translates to CSASSRLAGITGELFF.

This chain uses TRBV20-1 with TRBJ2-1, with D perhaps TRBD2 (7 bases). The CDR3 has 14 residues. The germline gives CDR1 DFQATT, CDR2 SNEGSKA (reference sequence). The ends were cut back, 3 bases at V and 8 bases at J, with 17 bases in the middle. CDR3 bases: TGCAGTGCTAGGGGGGCGGGGGTACGGGATGAGCAGTTCTTC. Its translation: CSARGAGVRDEQFF.

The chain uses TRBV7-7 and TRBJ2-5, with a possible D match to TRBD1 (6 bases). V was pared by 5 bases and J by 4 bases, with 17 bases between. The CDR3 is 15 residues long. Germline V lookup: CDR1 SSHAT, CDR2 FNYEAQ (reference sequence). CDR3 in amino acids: CASSLDPQGPETQYF. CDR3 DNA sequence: TGTGCCAGCAGCCTGGACCCACAGGGACCAGAGACCCAGTACTTC. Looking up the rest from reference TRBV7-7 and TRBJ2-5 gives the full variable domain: GAGVSQSPRYKVTKRGQDVTLRCDPISSHATLYWYQQALGQGPEFLTYFNYEAQPDKSGLPSDRFSAERPEGSISTLTIQRTEQRDSAMYRCASSLDPQGPETQYFGPGTRLLVL.

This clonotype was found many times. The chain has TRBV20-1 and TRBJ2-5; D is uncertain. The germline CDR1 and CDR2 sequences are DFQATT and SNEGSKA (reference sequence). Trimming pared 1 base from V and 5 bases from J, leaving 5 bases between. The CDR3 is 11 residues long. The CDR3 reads CSARAGETQYF. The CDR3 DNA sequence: TGCAGTGCTAGAGCTGGGGAGACCCAGTACTTC.

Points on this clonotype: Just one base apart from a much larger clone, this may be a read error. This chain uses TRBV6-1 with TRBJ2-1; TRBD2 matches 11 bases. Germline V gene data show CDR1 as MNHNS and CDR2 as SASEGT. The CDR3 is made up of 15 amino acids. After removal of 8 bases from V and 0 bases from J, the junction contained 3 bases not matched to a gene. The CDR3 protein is CASWGLAASYNEQFF. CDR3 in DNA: TGTGCCAGCTGGGGACTAGCGGCCTCCTACAATGAGCAGTTCTTC.

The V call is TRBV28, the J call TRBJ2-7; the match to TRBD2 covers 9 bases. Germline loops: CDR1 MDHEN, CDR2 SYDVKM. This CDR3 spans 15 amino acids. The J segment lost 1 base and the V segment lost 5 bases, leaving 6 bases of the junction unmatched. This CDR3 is CASSHTSGLSYEQYF. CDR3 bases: TGTGCCAGCAGTCATACTAGCGGGCTTTCCTACGAGCAGTACTTC.

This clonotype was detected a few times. CDR3 DNA: TGTGCCAGCAGGCCCGGGACAGGGGCATACGAGCAGTACTTC. It yields the protein CASRPGTGAYEQYF. The J gene is TRBJ2-7, the V gene TRBV3-1; TRBD1 aligns across 10 bases. This CDR3 is 14 amino acids long. The germline CDR1 and CDR2 sequences are LGHDT and YNNKEL (reference sequence). V trimming: 6 bases; J trimming: 4 bases; junction bases outside the gene matches: 6.

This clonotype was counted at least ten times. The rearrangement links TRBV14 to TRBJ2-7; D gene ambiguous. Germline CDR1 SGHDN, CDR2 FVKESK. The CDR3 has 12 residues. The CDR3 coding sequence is TGTGCCAGCAGCCAGACCGGGCGAACCCTTCAAGTC. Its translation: CASSQTGRTLQV.